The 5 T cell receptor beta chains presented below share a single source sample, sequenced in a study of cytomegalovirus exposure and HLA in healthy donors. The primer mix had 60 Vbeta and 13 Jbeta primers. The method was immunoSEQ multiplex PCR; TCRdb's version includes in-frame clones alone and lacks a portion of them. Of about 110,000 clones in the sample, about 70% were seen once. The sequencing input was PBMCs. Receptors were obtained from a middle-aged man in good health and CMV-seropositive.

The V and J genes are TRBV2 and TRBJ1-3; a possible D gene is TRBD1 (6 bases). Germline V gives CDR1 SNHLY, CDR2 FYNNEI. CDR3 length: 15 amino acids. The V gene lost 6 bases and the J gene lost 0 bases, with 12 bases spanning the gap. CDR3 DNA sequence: TGTGCCAGCAGCGCAGGGGCCTTCTCTGGAAACACCATATATTTT. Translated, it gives CASSAGAFSGNTIYF.

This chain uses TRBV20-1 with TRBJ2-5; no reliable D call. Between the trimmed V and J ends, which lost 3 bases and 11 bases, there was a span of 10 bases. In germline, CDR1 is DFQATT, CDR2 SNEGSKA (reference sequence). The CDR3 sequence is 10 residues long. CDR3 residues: CSASDLEQYF. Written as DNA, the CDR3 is TGCAGTGCTAGTGATTTGGAGCAGTACTTC.

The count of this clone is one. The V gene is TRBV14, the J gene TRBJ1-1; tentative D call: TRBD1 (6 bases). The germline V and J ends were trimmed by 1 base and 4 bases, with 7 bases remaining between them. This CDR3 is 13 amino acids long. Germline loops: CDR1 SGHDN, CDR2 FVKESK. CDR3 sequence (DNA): TGTGCCAGCAGCCAAGCAGGGGTCACTGAAGCTTTCTTT. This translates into CASSQAGVTEAFF. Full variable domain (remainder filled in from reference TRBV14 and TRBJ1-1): EAGVTQFPSHSVIEKGQTVTLRCDPISGHDNLYWYRRVMGKEIKFLLHFVKESKQDESGMPNNRFLAERTGGTYSTLKVQPAELEDSGVYFCASSQAGVTEAFFGQGTRLTVV.

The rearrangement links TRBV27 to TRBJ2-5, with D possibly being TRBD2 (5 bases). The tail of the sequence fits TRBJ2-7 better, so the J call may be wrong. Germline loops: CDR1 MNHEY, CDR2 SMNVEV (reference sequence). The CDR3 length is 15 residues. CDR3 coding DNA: TGTGCCAGCAGTTTTGTCGGGGATGTCGCCTACGAGCAGTACTTC. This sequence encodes CASSFVGDVAYEQYF.

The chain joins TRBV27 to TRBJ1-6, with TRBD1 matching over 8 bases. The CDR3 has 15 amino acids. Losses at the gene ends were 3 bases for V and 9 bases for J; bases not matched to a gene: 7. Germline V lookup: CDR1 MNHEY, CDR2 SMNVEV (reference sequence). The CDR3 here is CASSFLQGEGSPLHF. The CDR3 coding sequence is TGTGCCAGCAGTTTTCTACAGGGGGAGGGTTCACCCCTCCACTTT.